This T cell receptor beta chain was observed in a study of T cells after somatic rescue of genetic block. Trimming removed 9 bases from V and 4 bases from J, with 16 bases in between. The V gene's germline CDR1 is LNHDA and CDR2 SQIVND (reference sequence). The CDR3 covers 14 residues. Profiled with immunoSEQ multiplex PCR; TCRdb holds only in-frame clones, not every one. The table lists over 10,000 clones, 65% to 85% of them singletons, with around 20% in the top ten. The receptor's source is a boy aged 5-17 years. The chain is built from TRBV19 and TRBJ2-4, with D perhaps matching TRBD1 (5 bases). Sequenced sample: peripheral blood mononuclear cells (PBMCs). The CDR3 sequence is CASKQDLNKNIQYF. The CDR3 DNA reads as TGTGCCAGCAAACAGGATCTAAATAAAAACATTCAGTACTTC.